The 5 T cell receptor beta chains below were found in one sample sequenced in a study of regulatory T cells in long-lasting Graves disease. Construction of TCR beta libraries relied on iRepertoire HTBI primers and on Arm-PCR targeting CDR3 regions. TCRdb analysed the multiplex PCR reads with MiXCR anew, one entry per CDR3 protein. The sample contains roughly 450,000 distinct CDR3 sequences, 23% of which appear only once. Documented time point: persistent/refractory GD, antithyroid drugs over 5 years with positive TRAb. Extracted RNA from PBMCs served as the source of the TCR library. The material was peripheral blood mononuclear cells (PBMCs), obtained when the disease was refractory, from a patient treated with antithyroid drugs. Receptors were obtained from a female donor with Graves disease.

This clonotype has a count of ten or more. V usage is TRBV28 and J usage is TRBJ2-7; 8 nucleotides match TRBD1. CDR1 MDHEN and CDR2 SYDVKM come from the germline V gene. This CDR3 has 13 residues. J was trimmed by 7 bases and V by 3 bases; bases with no gene match: 5. The CDR3 DNA reads TGTGCCAGCAGTTTGACAGGGGTCGGGGAGCAGTACTTC. This sequence encodes CASSLTGVGEQYF.

This clonotype was picked up a small number of times. A much larger clone lies a single base off, so this may be a read error. Since no conserved phenylalanine or tryptophan closes the CDR3, a read error is the likely cause. The chain's CDR3 is CASSSGVGQGAGGYTS. CDR3 DNA: TGTGCCAGCAGCTCAGGGGTGGGACAGGGGGCTGGTGGCTACACCTCC. The chain is built from TRBV7-2 and TRBJ1-2; TRBD1 matches 12 bases. V was clipped by 4 bases and J by 7 bases; unmatched bases: 10. The CDR3 spans 16 residues. The germline CDR1 and CDR2 sequences are SGHTA and FQGNSA.

The chain carries TRBV3-1 and TRBJ2-7, with 11 bases that match TRBD2. The CDR3 spans 17 residues. Per germline, CDR1 LGHDT and CDR2 YNNKEL (reference sequence). After removal of 0 bases from V and 5 bases from J, the junction contained 9 bases not matched to a gene. CDR3 loop: CASSQDPSGRYINEQYF. The CDR3 nucleotides read TGTGCCAGCAGCCAAGACCCTAGCGGGAGGTATATCAACGAGCAGTACTTC.

The chain carries TRBV27 and TRBJ1-2; perhaps TRBD1 as D (5 bases). The CDR3 has 16 amino acids. Germline-derived CDR1 and CDR2 are MNHEY and SMNVEV (reference sequence). Trimming removed 5 bases from V and 5 bases from J, with 21 bases in between. This CDR3 reads CASSPVRGSLVYGYTF. The CDR3 nucleotides read TGTGCCAGCAGTCCGGTTCGGGGCAGCTTAGTATATGGCTACACCTTC.

The chain is built from TRBV30 and TRBJ1-3, with D possibly TRBD1 on 6 matching bases. The ends were cut back, 5 bases at V and 4 bases at J, with 15 bases in the middle. The CDR3 runs 14 residues. Looked up from germline, CDR1 is GTSNPN and CDR2 is SVGIG (reference sequence). CDR3 amino acids: CAWAPGVSGNTIYF. DNA of the CDR3: TGTGCCTGGGCTCCAGGGGTTTCGGGAAACACCATATATTTT.